Following are 10 T cell receptor beta chains from one sample sequenced in a study of T-cell reconstitution after alpha-beta-depleted transplantation in children. During its preparation, the TCRbeta library received unique molecular identifiers. TCRdb redid the calling of the PCR reads with MiXCR, one entry per CDR3 protein. Among around 450,000 distinct CDR3 sequences listed, around 15% were seen once. This specimen consisted of PBMCs, mostly from graft donor cells, obtained 360 days after TCRalphabeta/CD19-depleted stem cell transplant. These receptors came from a boy under three years old who had a stem cell transplant for Wiskott-Aldrich syndrome, so the T cells may come from the graft donor.

This clonotype has more than one count but fewer than ten. The rearrangement uses TRBV3-1 and TRBJ2-7, with D maybe TRBD2 (5 bases). Trimming cost V 2 bases and J 2 bases, with 13 bases left between them. The CDR3 length is 15 residues. CDR1 and CDR2 from the germline V gene are LGHDT and YNNKEL (reference sequence). CDR3 nucleotides: TGTGCCAGCAGCCAAAGTACGGGATTTACCTACGAGCAGTACTTC. Protein: CASSQSTGFTYEQYF.

The chain couples TRBV7-9 to TRBJ2-7; D may be TRBD1 (6 bases). The CDR3 totals 15 residues. The V end lost 2 bases, the J end lost 3 bases, and 14 bases lay between the germline ends. Germline values: CDR1 SEHNR, CDR2 FQNEAQ (reference sequence). CDR3 nucleotides: TGTGCCAGCAGCTTATACAGACAGGATCTCTACGAGCAGTACTTC. This sequence encodes CASSLYRQDLYEQYF. The complete variable domain, with remaining parts taken from reference TRBV7-9 and TRBJ2-7, reads DTGVSQNPRHKITKRGQNVTFRCDPISEHNRLYWYRQTLGQGPEFLTYFQNEAQLEKSRLLSDRFSAERPKGSFSTLEIQRTEQGDSAMYLCASSLYRQDLYEQYFGPGTRLTVT.

The chain employs TRBV5-1 and TRBJ2-3; 13 bases are a match to TRBD2. CDR3 size: 17 residues. J was trimmed by 9 bases and V by 0 bases; bases with no gene match: 10. Germline V gene sequence: CDR1 SGHRS, CDR2 YFSETQ. The CDR3 DNA follows: TGCGCCAGCAGCTTGGAACTAGCGGGAGGGCCCCCCGTCACGCAGTATTTT. Its translation is CASSLELAGGPPVTQYF.

The CDR3 nucleotides are TGTGCCAGTAGTGGGGGACTTTCCAATGAGCAGTTCTTC. Amino acids: CASSGGLSNEQFF. The J gene is TRBJ2-1, the V gene TRBV19, with D maybe TRBD2 (6 bases). Germline CDR1 and CDR2: LNHDA and SQIVND (reference sequence). The CDR3 is made up of 13 amino acids. Trimming stripped 5 bases from V and 6 bases from J, with 11 bases between.

This clonotype was detected only a few times. The gene calls are TRBV10-1 and TRBJ2-3; 8 nucleotides align to TRBD2. Germline assignment: CDR1 WNHNN and CDR2 SYGVQD (reference sequence). This CDR3 contains 14 residues. V dropped 5 bases and J dropped 8; count of bases not matched to a gene: 9. CDR3 in amino acids: CASSPQRESGTQYF. CDR3 bases: TGCGCCAGCAGTCCCCAGCGGGAGTCGGGTACGCAGTATTTT.

This clonotype came up a few times. This chain joins TRBV15 and TRBJ1-5, with unresolved D. Germline V gene data show CDR1 as LNHNV and CDR2 as YYDKDF (reference sequence). Trimming removed 8 bases at V and 2 bases at J, with 10 bases between. This CDR3 is 13 amino acids long. The DNA of the CDR3 is TGTGCCACCCGGGCAGTGGGCAATCAGCCCCAGCATTTT. Protein sequence: CATRAVGNQPQHF.

Many counts were recorded for this clonotype. At one boundary the junction diverges from the germline segment, which might be a read error. In DNA form, the CDR3 reads TGCGCCAGCAGCTTCTCAGATACGCAGTATTTT. Protein product: CASSFSDTQYF. The J gene is TRBJ2-3, the V gene TRBV7-9; D uncertain. The germline CDR1 and CDR2 sequences are SEHNR and FQNEAQ (reference sequence). This CDR3 is built from 11 residues.

The chain recombines TRBV29-1 with TRBJ2-1, with 11 bases aligning to TRBD2. Looked up from germline, CDR1 is SQVTM and CDR2 is ANQGSEA. The V gene end was trimmed by 4 bases and the J gene end by 0 bases; junction bases not matched to a gene: 14. The CDR3 is made up of 19 amino acids. This CDR3 reads CSVGWSGSGGVSSYNEQFF. The CDR3 DNA sequence: TGCAGCGTTGGGTGGTCGGGTAGCGGGGGGGTGAGCTCCTACAATGAGCAGTTCTTC.

This chain uses TRBV11-2 with TRBJ2-5; 11 bases are shared with TRBD2. Per the germline V gene, CDR1 is SGHAT and CDR2 is FQNNGV. V trimming: 6 bases; J trimming: 5 bases; junction bases outside the gene matches: 8. This CDR3 is built from 15 residues. The CDR3 DNA sequence: TGTGCCAGCAGTATAGCGGGAGGGCCGGGGGAGACCCAGTACTTC. Translation: CASSIAGGPGETQYF.

The chain is built from TRBV12-3 or TRBV12-4 and TRBJ2-7; D might be TRBD1 (6 bases). The CDR3 sequence is 17 residues long. Trimming shortened V by 2 bases and J by 6 bases, and 23 bases separated the two germline ends. CDR3 DNA: TGTGCCAGCAGTTTAATACCCGCAGGGGAATTTGAACGCGAGCAGTACTTC. Protein product: CASSLIPAGEFEREQYF.